The present entry profiles one TCR beta chain with its context. The data stem from a study of blood T cell repertoires in COVID-19. Measured with immunoSEQ multiplex PCR; TCRdb has only the in-frame clones, and not every one. The repertoire has approximately 140,000 clones, 80% of them found once; the top ten carry about an eighth. V lost 0 bases and J 8 bases, leaving 22 bases between the germline ends. The germline CDR1 and CDR2 sequences are SNHLY and FYNNEI. The CDR3 spans 17 residues. The V call is TRBV2, the J call TRBJ1-2; D perhaps matches TRBD1 (5 bases). The sequenced sample consisted of peripheral blood. The receptor was isolated from a man aged 60 to 75 with active or convalescent COVID-19. This CDR3 reads CASSEALRGAFGGGYTF. CDR3 nucleotide sequence: TGTGCCAGCAGTGAAGCGCTCCGAGGGGCATTCGGAGGGGGCTACACCTTC. The full variable domain, in which reference TRBV2 and TRBJ1-2 provide the parts outside the CDR3, is EPEVTQTPSHQVTQMGQEVILRCVPISNHLYFYWYRQILGQKVEFLVSFYNNEISEKSEIFDDQFSVERPDGSNFTLKIRSTKLEDSAMYFCASSEALRGAFGGGYTFGSGTRLTVV.